These T cell receptor beta chains were read from a single sample in a study of T cell repertoires in cytomegalovirus infection. TCRdb re-derived calls from the reads in MiXCR, one entry per CDR3 protein. The table has fewer than 700,000 distinct CDR3 sequences, roughly 24% seen once. The sequenced sample was CD8+ T cells from PBMCs. The receptors derive from a human donor in good health (CMV status not recorded). Some clones in this sample may be carry-over from other donors' samples. Each CDR3 is given with its conserved first and last residue. The D gene is left open where the match is weak. Not every row has a clone size; where given, it reads once, few, many or a size class.

V: TRBV28; J: TRBJ1-5; size: many; D: -; CDR3: CASSLLSSNQPQHF; DNA: TGTGCCAGCAGTTTATTATCTAGCAATCAGCCCCAGCATTTT
V: TRBV19; J: TRBJ2-1; size: few; D: TRBD1; CDR3: CASSIDRGPTYNEQFF; DNA: TGTGCCAGTAGTATAGACAGGGGGCCCACCTACAATGAGCAGTTCTTC
V: TRBV20-1; J: TRBJ1-6; size: -; D: -; CDR3: CSARDMGASGNSPLHF; DNA: TGCAGTGCTAGAGATATGGGCGCCTCGGGGAATTCACCCCTCCACTTT
V: TRBV20-1; J: TRBJ2-7; size: few; D: TRBD1; CDR3: CSADRDSTYEQYF; DNA: TGCAGTGCTGACCGGGACAGCACCTACGAGCAGTACTTC
V: TRBV5-1; J: TRBJ2-7; size: -; D: TRBD2; CDR3: CASSSATSGERYEQYF; DNA: TGCGCCAGCAGCTCGGCTACTAGCGGGGAGCGCTACGAGCAGTACTTC
V: TRBV6-2/TRBV6-3; J: TRBJ2-1; size: few; D: -; CDR3: CASSYPTEGGDYYNEQFF; DNA: TGTGCCAGCAGTTACCCGACAGAGGGGGGGGACTACTACAATGAGCAGTTCTTC
V: TRBV2; J: TRBJ1-1; size: few; D: -; CDR3: CASMGRVNTEAFF; DNA: TGTGCCAGCATGGGCAGAGTGAACACTGAAGCTTTCTTT
V: TRBV14; J: TRBJ2-1; size: -; D: TRBD2; CDR3: CASSPGLRGSSYNEQFF; DNA: TGTGCCAGCAGCCCCGGGCTGCGGGGGAGCTCCTACAATGAGCAGTTCTTC
V: TRBV5-6; J: TRBJ2-3; size: few; D: -; CDR3: CASSLEDTIDTQYF; DNA: TGTGCCAGCAGCTTGGAGGACACAATAGATACGCAGTATTTT
V: TRBV9; J: TRBJ1-2; size: -; D: -; CDR3: CASSVEVGYGYTF; DNA: TGTGCCAGCAGCGTAGAGGTGGGCTATGGCTACACCTTC
V: TRBV7-6; J: TRBJ1-6; size: few; D: -; CDR3: CASSPTDSPLHF; DNA: TGTGCCAGCAGCCCGACAGATTCACCCCTCCACTTT
V: TRBV27; J: TRBJ2-3; size: few; D: -; CDR3: CASSRPRADTQYF; DNA: TGTGCCAGCAGTCGGCCTCGAGCAGATACGCAGTATTTT
V: TRBV28; J: TRBJ2-2; size: many; D: -; CDR3: CASSLRVSTGELFF; DNA: TGTGCCAGCAGTTTGAGAGTTTCCACCGGGGAGCTGTTTTTT
V: TRBV29-1; J: TRBJ2-7; size: few; D: -; CDR3: CSVEVDSYEQYF; DNA: TGCAGCGTTGAAGTCGATAGCTACGAGCAGTACTTC
V: TRBV15; J: TRBJ1-5; size: few; D: -; CDR3: CATSPHRGKNQPQHF; DNA: TGTGCCACCAGCCCCCATCGTGGGAAAAATCAGCCCCAGCATTTT
V: TRBV20-1; J: TRBJ1-6; size: -; D: -; CDR3: CSARQEATSSYNSPLHF; DNA: TGCAGTGCTAGACAGGAGGCTACCAGCTCCTATAATTCACCCCTCCACTTT
V: TRBV6-1; J: TRBJ1-4; size: -; D: -; CDR3: CASSQGDPGKLFF; DNA: TGTGCCAGCAGTCAAGGGGATCCAGGAAAACTGTTTTTT
V: TRBV20-1; J: TRBJ2-1; size: -; D: -; CDR3: CSATGVVGQSYYNEQFF; DNA: TGCAGTGCTACAGGGGTAGTCGGACAGTCCTACTACAATGAGCAGTTCTTC
V: TRBV29-1; J: TRBJ2-2; size: -; D: TRBD2; CDR3: CSVLNLNSGGARTGELFF; DNA: TGCAGCGTCCTTAATCTTAATAGCGGGGGGGCGAGAACCGGGGAGCTGTTTTTT
V: TRBV10-1; J: TRBJ2-1; size: -; D: TRBD2; CDR3: CATSGGTFYNEQFF; DNA: TGCGCCACTAGCGGGGGGACTTTCTACAATGAGCAGTTCTTC
V: TRBV7-6; J: TRBJ1-2; size: many; D: -; CDR3: CASSLGVPANYGYTF; DNA: TGTGCCAGCAGCTTAGGGGTGCCCGCTAACTATGGCTACACCTTC
V: TRBV7-9; J: TRBJ2-5; size: -; D: TRBD1; CDR3: CASSPEGQGIETQYF; DNA: TGTGCCAGCAGCCCGGAGGGACAGGGGATTGAGACCCAGTACTTC
V: TRBV6-5; J: TRBJ2-3; size: -; D: TRBD2; CDR3: CATSLAAPFDTQYF; DNA: TGTGCCACCTCACTAGCGGCGCCCTTCGATACGCAGTATTTT
V: TRBV6-6; J: TRBJ2-5; size: few; D: TRBD2; CDR3: CASSYPGLALEETQYF; DNA: TGTGCCAGCAGTTACCCGGGACTAGCTTTGGAAGAGACCCAGTACTTC
V: TRBV28; J: TRBJ1-6; size: -; D: TRBD1; CDR3: CASSFRGPPLHF; DNA: TGTGCCAGCAGTTTTAGGGGGCCACCCCTCCACTTT
V: TRBV28; J: TRBJ2-1; size: few; D: TRBD2; CDR3: CASRAGGTYNEQFF; DNA: TGTGCCAGCAGAGCCGGGGGGACCTACAATGAGCAGTTCTTC
V: TRBV9; J: TRBJ1-1; size: few; D: TRBD1; CDR3: CASSVVRGLTEAFF; DNA: TGTGCCAGCAGCGTAGTCAGGGGGCTCACTGAAGCTTTCTTT
V: TRBV11-3; J: TRBJ2-1; size: -; D: TRBD1; CDR3: CASSSRDRVYEQFF; DNA: TGTGCCAGCAGCTCCCGGGACAGGGTTTATGAGCAGTTCTTC
V: TRBV18; J: TRBJ2-2; size: -; D: -; CDR3: CASSRDSPNTGELFF; DNA: TGTGCCAGCTCCCGGGACTCTCCGAACACCGGGGAGCTGTTTTTT
V: TRBV7-9; J: TRBJ2-4; size: many; D: -; CDR3: CASSSTDGGLAKNIQYF; DNA: TGTGCCAGCAGCTCGACGGACGGAGGACTAGCCAAAAACATTCAGTACTTC
V: TRBV24-1; J: TRBJ2-3; size: -; D: TRBD1; CDR3: CATSARTGSTDTQYF; DNA: TGTGCCACCAGTGCGCGGACAGGATCCACAGATACGCAGTATTTT
V: TRBV7-2; J: TRBJ2-2; size: few; D: -; CDR3: CASSFVTSNTGELFF; DNA: TGTGCCAGCAGCTTTGTTACATCGAACACCGGGGAGCTGTTTTTT
V: TRBV7-6; J: TRBJ2-1; size: many; D: TRBD2; CDR3: CASSLVYYLAGEYNEQFF; DNA: TGTGCCAGCAGCTTAGTTTACTACCTAGCGGGGGAGTACAATGAGCAGTTCTTC
V: TRBV29-1; J: TRBJ1-2; size: few; D: -; CDR3: CSVEYRYGYTF; DNA: TGCAGCGTTGAATACCGATATGGCTACACCTTC
V: TRBV7-2; J: TRBJ2-3; size: many; D: -; CDR3: CASSPGTASTDTQYF; DNA: TGTGCCAGCAGCCCTGGGACGGCTAGCACAGATACGCAGTATTTT
V: TRBV6-1; J: TRBJ2-1; size: -; D: TRBD1; CDR3: CASSEAEYRGDEQFF; DNA: TGTGCCAGCAGTGAAGCGGAGTACAGGGGTGATGAGCAGTTCTTC
V: TRBV20-1; J: TRBJ1-2; size: few; D: TRBD1; CDR3: CSASTSPGGDGYTF; DNA: TGCAGTGCTAGTACTTCTCCAGGGGGCGATGGCTACACCTTC
V: TRBV29-1; J: TRBJ2-1; size: few; D: -; CDR3: CSVRGSQGEDEQFF; DNA: TGCAGCGTCCGCGGGTCCCAGGGAGAGGATGAGCAGTTCTTC
V: TRBV10-3; J: TRBJ1-5; size: few; D: TRBD1; CDR3: CAISESYRGGLDQPQHF; DNA: TGTGCCATCAGTGAGTCGTACAGGGGAGGTTTGGATCAGCCCCAGCATTTT
V: TRBV9; J: TRBJ2-3; size: few; D: -; CDR3: CASSPSKGGTDTQYF; DNA: TGTGCCAGCAGCCCCAGTAAGGGGGGGACAGATACGCAGTATTTT
V: TRBV20-1; J: TRBJ2-1; size: -; D: TRBD1; CDR3: CSARPQGAYEQFF; DNA: TGCAGTGCTAGACCCCAGGGGGCGTATGAGCAGTTCTTC
V: TRBV15; J: TRBJ1-2; size: -; D: TRBD1; CDR3: CATSRAGGAGYTF; DNA: TGTGCCACCAGCAGAGCAGGGGGAGCCGGCTACACCTTC
V: TRBV3-1; J: TRBJ2-4; size: -; D: -; CDR3: CASSQSGQPVLAKNIQYF; DNA: TGTGCCAGCAGCCAATCTGGACAGCCCGTCCTAGCCAAAAACATTCAGTACTTC
V: TRBV2; J: TRBJ1-1; size: few; D: -; CDR3: CATLQFMNTEAFF; DNA: TGTGCCACCCTACAGTTTATGAACACTGAAGCTTTCTTT
V: TRBV4-1; J: TRBJ1-2; size: -; D: TRBD1; CDR3: CASSQVTARDRGGYGYTF; DNA: TGCGCCAGCAGCCAAGTAACTGCCCGGGACAGGGGTGGCTATGGCTACACCTTC
V: TRBV27; J: TRBJ1-6; size: -; D: -; CDR3: CASSPRLGHPNSPLHF; DNA: TGTGCCAGCAGTCCCCGTTTGGGACACCCTAATTCACCCCTCCACTTT
V: TRBV12-3/TRBV12-4; J: TRBJ2-7; size: few; D: -; CDR3: CASSFPGQSTFPYEQYF; DNA: TGTGCCAGCAGTTTCCCCGGGCAGTCAACCTTCCCATACGAGCAGTACTTC
V: TRBV6-8; J: TRBJ2-7; size: -; D: TRBD2; CDR3: CASSYSERGAGYEQYF; DNA: TGTGCCAGCAGTTACTCGGAGCGGGGGGCGGGCTACGAGCAGTACTTC
V: TRBV7-2; J: TRBJ1-5; size: many; D: -; CDR3: CASSLGLGTQPQHF; DNA: TGTGCCAGCAGCCTAGGGTTGGGGACACAGCCCCAGCATTTT
V: TRBV19; J: TRBJ1-1; size: -; D: -; CDR3: CASWHGSQTEAFF; DNA: TGTGCCAGTTGGCATGGATCCCAGACTGAAGCTTTCTTT
V: TRBV19; J: TRBJ2-6; size: few; D: -; CDR3: CASSPSTVVSGANVLTF; DNA: TGTGCCAGTAGTCCCTCGACAGTTGTGTCTGGGGCCAACGTCCTGACTTTC
V: TRBV5-1; J: TRBJ2-5; size: few; D: -; CDR3: CASTEEDWETQYF; DNA: TGCGCCAGCACAGAGGAGGACTGGGAGACCCAGTACTTC
V: TRBV28; J: TRBJ2-3; size: few; D: -; CDR3: CASSFRGVEDTQYF; DNA: TGTGCCAGCAGTTTTCGTGGGGTGGAAGATACGCAGTATTTT